This note documents a single T cell receptor beta chain sequence. Its target is unknown. The data belong to a study of CD8 T cells in ankylosing spondylitis. The CDR3 has 15 residues. V shed 1 base and J shed 3 bases, with 10 bases lying between them. By quantitative 5'-RACE with molecular barcodes, the TCR beta libraries were made. TCRdb analysed the 5' RACE reads with MiXCR anew, one entry per CDR3 protein. The sample yields 150,000 to 200,000 distinct CDR3 sequences, 10% to 15% seen once. General observations from the study: As for the disease-linked clones, they showed a CD8+ phenotype and occurred at relatively low frequencies in peripheral blood. Blood of patients with ankylosing spondylitis appeared to be characterized by a TCR beta motif of about 8 highly homologous variants. Reportedly, disease-linked clones are significantly enriched in ankylosing spondylitis patients' matched synovial fluid.

Sequencing used blood, either unsorted or a sorted T cell fraction (not recorded which). V gene TRBV12-3 or TRBV12-4 combines with J gene TRBJ1-5; D is ambiguous. The TCR sequence derives from a female donor with ankylosing spondylitis or in good health (not recorded which). Written as DNA, the CDR3 is TGTGCCAGCAGTTTAGGGCCCGGGATCAATCAGCCCCAGCATTTT. Translating it yields CASSLGPGINQPQHF.